Sequencing of this T cell receptor beta chain was carried out in a study of T cell responses to AZD1222 COVID-19 vaccine. The table came from immunoSEQ multiplex PCR; TCRdb's copy has only in-frame clones and leaves some out. The sample includes 80,000 to 95,000 clones, approximately 90% seen only once; the top ten take approximately 5%. Timing groups of about 4 and about 12 weeks for second doses were pooled. A note on this clone: Its matching antigen is unknown.

V was pared by 4 bases and J by 8 bases, with 7 bases of the junction left unmatched. This CDR3 has 14 residues. The germline V gene has CDR1 MGHDK and CDR2 SYGVNS. Study results and limitations: Dominant CD4 TCR responses targeted spike regions 160-218 and 743-854. The donors showed a predominance of white British ancestry and of females, with possible underestimation of clonal diversity.

The sequencing here drew on peripheral blood, taken 28 days after the second AZD1222 dose. V and J are TRBV25-1 and TRBJ1-2, with 10 bases lining up with TRBD1. The origin of this receptor is an adult who received the AZD1222 COVID-19 vaccine. CDR3: CASSVTGGWGGYTF. The DNA for the CDR3 is TGTGCCAGCAGTGTGACAGGGGGCTGGGGAGGCTACACCTTC.